The TCR beta chain under discussion was sequenced for a study of blood T cell repertoires in COVID-19 (dated by TCRdb to the early 2020s). Regarding the complete study: Collaborator samples came from the United States, Italy and Spain and covered acute and convalescent phases of COVID-19. The prospective study material was composed of cDNA or gDNA derived from T cells, B-cell-depleted T cells, or PBMCs. Deeply sampled blood TCRbeta repertoires from subjects exposed to, actively infected with, or recovered from COVID-19 were included in the dataset. The repertoires were made available in a free public database intended to serve as a resource for research on the immune response to SARS-CoV-2. Samples came from the ongoing ImmuneRACE study (first 160 participants) plus 1,254 subjects from 6 global collaborators. Nearly every sample came with metadata listing a de-identified subject ID, COVID-19 status, age in years and sex. Where HLA class I and class II types were available, the types were taken from metadata supplied by the sample provider, not from assay-based typing. Here is what the overall study found, with its caveats: Clinical and demographic metadata were provided uncurated, with the amount varying by source and participant.

The CDR3 numbers 13 residues from cysteine through phenylalanine. The entry retains the CDR3 DNA only, 39 bases that are in frame from base 1. CDR1 and CDR2, looked up from the germline V gene (reference sequence), are SGHNT and YYREEE. The germline ends are 9 bases apart after V is trimmed by 5 bases and J by 0 bases. This clone was counted a few times. Its antigen is currently not known. No qualities accompany the bases; no much larger clone lies one base away. The immunoSEQ Assay, a bias-controlled multiplex PCR, was used to amplify TCRbeta CDR3 regions from genomic DNA. As for the authors' bioinformatics: Nucleated cell counts per sample were estimated from amplification of reference gene primers within the assay. To quantify the absolute abundance of each unique TCRbeta CDR3 rearrangement, sequence reads were collapsed and filtered. For each sample, productive Simpson clonality was calculated as the square root of Simpson's diversity index over productive rearrangements. Entries here come from immuneACCESS through TCRdb and include only in-frame sequences with V and J called. Some clones fail to appear in such tables; in the studies checked, an unresolved V gene covers under half of the shortfall, and the cause of the remainder is unknown. Clone size and V and J calls were adopted from that table, with D and trimming inferred from the DNA. This sample has under 350,000 clones in its table, and over 75% of those were observed once. 6.5% to 8% of the sample rests with the top ten.

At one collaborating source in Seattle, patients were enrolled during active infection and were followed longitudinally through the course of disease. Collaborating institutions collected whole blood in K2EDTA tubes following their own protocols. For TCRbeta analysis, collaborators shipped samples in one of three forms: frozen whole blood, isolated PBMCs, or DNA extracted from either of those sample types. The chain links TRBV5-4 with TRBJ2-7; TRBD2 is possibly the D segment (6 matching bases). The specimen was peripheral blood. The clonotype originates from a woman under 40 with COVID-19, enrolled during active disease. Here is the DNA: TGTGCCAGCAGTCGGGACTTCTCCTACGAGCAGTACTTC. It encodes CASSRDFSYEQYF.